This TCR beta chain derives from a study of regulatory T cells in long-lasting Graves disease. Study in general: The term persistent Graves' disease signified upward of 5 years on antithyroid drugs with positive TSH receptor antibodies.

Germline V lookup: CDR1 SNHLY, CDR2 FYNNEI. With 10 bases clipped from V and 0 bases from J, the junction kept 8 bases outside the gene matches. The CDR3 is made up of 14 amino acids. Arm-PCR of CDR3 regions with iRepertoire HTBI primers generated TCR beta libraries. TCRdb independently ran MiXCR on the multiplex PCR reads; one entry per CDR3 protein. The table shows roughly 430,000 distinct CDR3 sequences, with roughly 21% occurring only once. As to time point: persistent/refractory GD, antithyroid drugs over 5 years with positive TRAb. Isolated PBMC RNA provided the starting material for the TCR library.

The source material was peripheral blood mononuclear cells (PBMCs), sampled when the disease was refractory, from a patient treated with antithyroid drugs. The chain joins TRBV2 to TRBJ2-7; TRBD2 matches at 8 bases. This clonotype was sampled from a female donor with Graves disease. The CDR3 loop reads CATQERGSSYEQYF. For the CDR3, the DNA is TGTGCCACCCAGGAGCGGGGGAGCTCCTACGAGCAGTACTTC.